This T cell receptor (beta chain) comes out of a study of neurological immune-mediated disorders. Study-wide points: In HTLV-1-associated myelopathy, TCR clonal expansion was greatest, whereas multiple sclerosis had the least, falling below healthy controls.

This clonotype was counted ten times or more. The antigen is undetermined. The V end was cut by 0 bases, the J end by 8 bases, with 13 bases between. There are 14 residues in the CDR3. From germline, CDR1 is MGHRA and CDR2 YSYEKL. 5'RACE with 10-nucleotide random UMIs generated the cDNA. From 15-18 subjects, over 180 million TCR-beta sequences were obtained in each sequencing run. TCRdb re-analysed the 5' RACE reads in MiXCR, keeping a single row per CDR3 protein. The repertoire holds about 42,000 distinct CDR3 sequences, 20% to 25% seen once, with roughly 4.7% in the top ten. The time point was: technical triplicate 3. Source material was 2 million unsorted PBMCs, stored at -80 °C in RNAlater.

Sequences were obtained from PBMCs. This receptor was obtained from a man in his fifties or sixties with HTLV-1-associated myelopathy (HAM/TSP). The chain uses TRBV4-1 and TRBJ1-2; D remains unclear. CDR3 in amino acids: CASSQDRQSRGYTF. The DNA of the CDR3 is TGCGCCAGCAGCCAAGATAGGCAGTCAAGGGGCTACACCTTC.